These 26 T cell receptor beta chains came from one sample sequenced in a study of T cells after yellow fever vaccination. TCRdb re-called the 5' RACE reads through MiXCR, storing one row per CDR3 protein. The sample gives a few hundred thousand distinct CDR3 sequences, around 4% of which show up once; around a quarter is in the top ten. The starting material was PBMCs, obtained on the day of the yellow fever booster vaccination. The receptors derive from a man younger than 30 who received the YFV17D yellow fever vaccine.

Here the CDR3 reads CASSPNPRGNQPQHF. The CDR3 bases are TGCGCCAGCAGCCCGAACCCGAGGGGTAATCAGCCCCAGCATTTT. This chain links TRBV4-1 with TRBJ1-5; TRBD1 might be the D (5 bases). Germline assignment: CDR1 MGHRA and CDR2 YSYEKL. The CDR3 spans 15 residues. The germline V and J ends were trimmed by 4 bases and 4 bases, with 14 bases remaining between them.

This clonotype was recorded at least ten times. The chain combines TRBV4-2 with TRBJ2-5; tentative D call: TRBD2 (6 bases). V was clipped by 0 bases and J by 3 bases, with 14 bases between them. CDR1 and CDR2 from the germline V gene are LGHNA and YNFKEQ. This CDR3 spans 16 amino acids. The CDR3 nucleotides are TGTGCCAGCAGCCAAGATCCGGGACGCGGGGAAGAGACCCAGTACTTC. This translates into CASSQDPGRGEETQYF.

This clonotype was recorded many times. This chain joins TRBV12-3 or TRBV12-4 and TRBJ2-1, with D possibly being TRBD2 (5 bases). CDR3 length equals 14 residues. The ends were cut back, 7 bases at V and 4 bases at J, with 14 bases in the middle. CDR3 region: CASTRSGTYNEQFF. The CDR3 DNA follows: TGTGCCAGCACCCGGAGCGGAACTTACAATGAGCAGTTCTTC.

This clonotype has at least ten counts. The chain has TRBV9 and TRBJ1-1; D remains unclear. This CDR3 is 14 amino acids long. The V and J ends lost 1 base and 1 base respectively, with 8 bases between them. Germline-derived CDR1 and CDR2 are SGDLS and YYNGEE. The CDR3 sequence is CASSVLPENTEAFF. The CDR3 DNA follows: TGTGCCAGCAGCGTACTTCCAGAGAACACTGAAGCTTTCTTT.

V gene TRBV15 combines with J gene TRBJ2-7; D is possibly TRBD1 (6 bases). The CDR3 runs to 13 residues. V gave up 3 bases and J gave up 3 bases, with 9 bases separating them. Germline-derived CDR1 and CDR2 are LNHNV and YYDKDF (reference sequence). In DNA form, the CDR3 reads TGTGCCACCAGCAGTGGGACATACTACGAGCAGTACTTC. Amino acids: CATSSGTYYEQYF.

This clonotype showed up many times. This CDR3 is CASSESAYQETQYF. The CDR3 nucleotides read TGTGCCAGCAGTGAGTCCGCGTACCAAGAGACCCAGTACTTC. The chain employs TRBV25-1 and TRBJ2-5; the D is unclear. This CDR3 is 14 amino acids long. Germline CDR1 and CDR2: MGHDK and SYGVNS. V gave up 3 bases and J gave up 0 bases, with 8 bases separating them.

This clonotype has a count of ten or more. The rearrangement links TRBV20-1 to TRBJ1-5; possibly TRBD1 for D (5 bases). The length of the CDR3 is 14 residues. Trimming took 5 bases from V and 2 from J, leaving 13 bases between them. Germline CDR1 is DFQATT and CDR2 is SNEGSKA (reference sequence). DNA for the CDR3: TGCAGTGCTGTCCAGGGATTAGGCAATCAGCCCCAGCATTTT. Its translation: CSAVQGLGNQPQHF.

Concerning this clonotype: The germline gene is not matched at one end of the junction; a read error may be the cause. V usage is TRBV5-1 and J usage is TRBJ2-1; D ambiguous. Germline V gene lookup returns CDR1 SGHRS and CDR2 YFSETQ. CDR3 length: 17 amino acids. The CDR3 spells CASSVGTKFFSNNEQFF. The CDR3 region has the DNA TGCGCCAGCAGCGTCGGCACCAAGTTCTTCTCCAACAATGAGCAGTTCTTC.

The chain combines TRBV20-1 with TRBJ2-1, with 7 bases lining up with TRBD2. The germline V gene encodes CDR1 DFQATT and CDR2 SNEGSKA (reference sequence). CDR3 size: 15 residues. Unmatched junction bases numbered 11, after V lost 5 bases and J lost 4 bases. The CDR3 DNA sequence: TGCAGTGCTGCGACTAGCTCCCTAAGTTACAATGAGCAGTTCTTC. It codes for CSAATSSLSYNEQFF.

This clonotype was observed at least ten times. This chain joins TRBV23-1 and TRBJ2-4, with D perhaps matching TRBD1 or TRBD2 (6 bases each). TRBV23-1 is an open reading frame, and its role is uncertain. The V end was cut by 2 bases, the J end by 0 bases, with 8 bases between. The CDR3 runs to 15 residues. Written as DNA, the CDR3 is TGCGCCAGCAGTCAAGGAGGGGGAGCCAAAAACATTCAGTACTTC. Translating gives CASSQGGGAKNIQYF.

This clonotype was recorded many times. The CDR3 DNA reads TGTGCCAGCAGACCGACTGACGGACAGGGGGGCCTCTATGGCTACACCTTC. It translates to CASRPTDGQGGLYGYTF. The chain links TRBV6-6 to TRBJ1-2, with 10 bases aligning to TRBD1. The CDR3 contains 17 residues. The V segment lost 6 bases and the J segment 4 bases; nucleotides outside the gene matches: 14. The germline CDR1 and CDR2 sequences are MNHNY and SVGAGI (reference sequence).

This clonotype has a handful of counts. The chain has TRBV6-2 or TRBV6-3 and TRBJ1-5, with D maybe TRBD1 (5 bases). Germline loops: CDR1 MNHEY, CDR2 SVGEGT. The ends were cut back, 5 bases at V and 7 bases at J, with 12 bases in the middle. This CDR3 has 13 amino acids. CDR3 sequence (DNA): TGTGCCAGCAGTGAAACCGGGGACCAGCCCCAGCATTTT. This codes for CASSETGDQPQHF.

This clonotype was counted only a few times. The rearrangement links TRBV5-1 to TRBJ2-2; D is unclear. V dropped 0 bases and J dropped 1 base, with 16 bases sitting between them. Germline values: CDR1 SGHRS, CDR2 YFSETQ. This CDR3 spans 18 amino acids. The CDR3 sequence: CASSLASPGRQNTGELFF. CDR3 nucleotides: TGCGCCAGCAGCTTGGCGTCTCCTGGGCGGCAGAACACCGGGGAGCTGTTTTTT.

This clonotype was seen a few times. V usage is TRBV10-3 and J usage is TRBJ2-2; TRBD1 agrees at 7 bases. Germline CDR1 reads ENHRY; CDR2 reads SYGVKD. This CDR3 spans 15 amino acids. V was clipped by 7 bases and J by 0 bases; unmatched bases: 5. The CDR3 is CAINKGTANTGELFF. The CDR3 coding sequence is TGTGCCATCAACAAAGGGACAGCGAACACCGGGGAGCTGTTTTTT.

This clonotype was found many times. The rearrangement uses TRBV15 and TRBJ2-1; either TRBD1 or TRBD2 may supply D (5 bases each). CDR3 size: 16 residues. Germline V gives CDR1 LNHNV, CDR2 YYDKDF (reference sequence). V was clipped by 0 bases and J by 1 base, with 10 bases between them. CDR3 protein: CATSRDRDGSYNEQFF. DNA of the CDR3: TGTGCCACCAGCAGAGATAGGGACGGATCCTACAATGAGCAGTTCTTC.

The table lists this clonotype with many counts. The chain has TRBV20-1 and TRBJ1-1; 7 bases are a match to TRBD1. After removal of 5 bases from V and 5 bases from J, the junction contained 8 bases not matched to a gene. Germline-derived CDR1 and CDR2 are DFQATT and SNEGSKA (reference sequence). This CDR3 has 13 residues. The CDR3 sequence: CSALTGMRTEAFF. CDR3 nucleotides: TGCAGTGCTCTGACAGGGATGAGGACTGAAGCTTTCTTT.

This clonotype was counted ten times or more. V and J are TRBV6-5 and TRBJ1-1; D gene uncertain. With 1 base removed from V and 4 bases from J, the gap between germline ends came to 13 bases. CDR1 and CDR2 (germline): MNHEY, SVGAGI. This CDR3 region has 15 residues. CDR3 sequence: CASSYFGIILTEAFF. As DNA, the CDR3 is TGTGCCAGCAGTTACTTCGGGATTATCCTCACTGAAGCTTTCTTT.

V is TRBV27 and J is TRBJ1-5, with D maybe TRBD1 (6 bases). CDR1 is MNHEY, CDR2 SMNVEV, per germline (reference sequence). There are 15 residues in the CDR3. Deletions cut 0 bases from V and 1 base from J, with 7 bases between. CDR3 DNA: TGTGCCAGCAGTTTATCCAGGGGAAGCAATCAGCCCCAGCATTTT. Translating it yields CASSLSRGSNQPQHF.

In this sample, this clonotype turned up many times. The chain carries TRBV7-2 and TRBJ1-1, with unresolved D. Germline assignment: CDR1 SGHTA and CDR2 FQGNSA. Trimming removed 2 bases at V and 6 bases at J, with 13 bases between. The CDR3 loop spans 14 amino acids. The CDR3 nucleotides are TGTGCCAGCAGCTTATATTGGTCAGACGCTGAAGCTTTCTTT. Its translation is CASSLYWSDAEAFF.

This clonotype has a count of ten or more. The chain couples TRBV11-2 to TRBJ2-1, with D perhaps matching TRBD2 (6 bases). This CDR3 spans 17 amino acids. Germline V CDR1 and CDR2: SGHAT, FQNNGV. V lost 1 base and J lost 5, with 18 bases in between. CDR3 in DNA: TGTGCCAGCAGCTTAGTACGGTACGGGGGACCAGACAATGAGCAGTTCTTC. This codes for CASSLVRYGGPDNEQFF.

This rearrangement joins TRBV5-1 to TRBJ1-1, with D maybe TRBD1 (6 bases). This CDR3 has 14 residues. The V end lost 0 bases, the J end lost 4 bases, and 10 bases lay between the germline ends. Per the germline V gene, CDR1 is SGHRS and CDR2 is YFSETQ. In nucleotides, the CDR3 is TGCGCCAGCAGCTTGGCCGAAGGGGGCACTGAAGCTTTCTTT. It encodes CASSLAEGGTEAFF.

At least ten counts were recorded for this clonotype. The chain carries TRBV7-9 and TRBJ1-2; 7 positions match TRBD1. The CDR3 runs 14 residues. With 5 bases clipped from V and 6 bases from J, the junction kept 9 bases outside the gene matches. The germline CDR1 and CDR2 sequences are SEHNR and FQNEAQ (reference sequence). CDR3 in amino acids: CASSVLEGADGYTF. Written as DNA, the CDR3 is TGTGCCAGCAGCGTTTTAGAGGGGGCGGATGGCTACACCTTC.

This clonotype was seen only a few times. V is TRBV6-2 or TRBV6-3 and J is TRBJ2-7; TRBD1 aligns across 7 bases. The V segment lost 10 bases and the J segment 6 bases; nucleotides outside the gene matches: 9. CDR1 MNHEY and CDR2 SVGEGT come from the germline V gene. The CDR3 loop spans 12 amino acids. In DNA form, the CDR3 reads TGTGCCACACAGGGGATGTTATCCGAGCAGTACGTC. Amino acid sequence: CATQGMLSEQYV.

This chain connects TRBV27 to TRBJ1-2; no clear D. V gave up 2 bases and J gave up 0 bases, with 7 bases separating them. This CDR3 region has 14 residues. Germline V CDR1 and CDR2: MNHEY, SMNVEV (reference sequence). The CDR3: CASSLIGTNYGYTF. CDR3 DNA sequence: TGTGCCAGCAGTTTAATCGGGACTAACTATGGCTACACCTTC.

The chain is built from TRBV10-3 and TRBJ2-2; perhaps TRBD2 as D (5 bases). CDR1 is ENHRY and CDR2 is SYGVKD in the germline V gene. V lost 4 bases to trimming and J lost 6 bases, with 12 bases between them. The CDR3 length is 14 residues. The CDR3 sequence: CAISAREGAGELFF. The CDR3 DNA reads TGTGCCATCAGTGCAAGAGAGGGAGCCGGGGAGCTGTTTTTT.

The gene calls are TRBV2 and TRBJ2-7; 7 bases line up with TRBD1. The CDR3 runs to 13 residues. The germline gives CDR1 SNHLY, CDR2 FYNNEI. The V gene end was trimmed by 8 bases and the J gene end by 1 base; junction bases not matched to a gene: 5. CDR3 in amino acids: CASEGQPSYEQYF. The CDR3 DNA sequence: TGTGCCAGCGAGGGACAGCCTTCCTACGAGCAGTACTTC.